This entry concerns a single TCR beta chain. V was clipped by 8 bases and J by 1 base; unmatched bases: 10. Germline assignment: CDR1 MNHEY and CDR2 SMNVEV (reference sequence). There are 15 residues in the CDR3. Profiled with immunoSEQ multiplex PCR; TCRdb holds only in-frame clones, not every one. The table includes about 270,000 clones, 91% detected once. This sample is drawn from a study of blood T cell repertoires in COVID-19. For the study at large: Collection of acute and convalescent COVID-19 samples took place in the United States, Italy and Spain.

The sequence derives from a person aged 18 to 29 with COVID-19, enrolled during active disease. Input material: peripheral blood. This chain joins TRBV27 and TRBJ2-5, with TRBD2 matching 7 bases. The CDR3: CASAGTISSQETQYF. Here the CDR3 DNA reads TGTGCCAGCGCCGGGACTATAAGTTCCCAAGAGACCCAGTACTTC.